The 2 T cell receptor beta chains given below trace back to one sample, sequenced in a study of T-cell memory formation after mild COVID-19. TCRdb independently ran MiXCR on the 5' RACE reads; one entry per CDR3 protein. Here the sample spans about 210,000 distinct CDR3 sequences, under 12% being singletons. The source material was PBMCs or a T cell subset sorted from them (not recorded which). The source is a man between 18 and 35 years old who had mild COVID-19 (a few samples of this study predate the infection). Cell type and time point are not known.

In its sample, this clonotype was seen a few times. In nucleotides, the CDR3 is TGCAGTGCTAGCGCTGGGACAGTCGGCTACACCTTC. Its translation: CSASAGTVGYTF. This chain uses TRBV20-1 with TRBJ1-2, with 7 bases fitting TRBD1. This CDR3 has 12 residues. Germline CDR1 reads DFQATT; CDR2 reads SNEGSKA (reference sequence). V was pared by 3 bases and J by 8 bases, with 6 bases of the junction left unmatched.

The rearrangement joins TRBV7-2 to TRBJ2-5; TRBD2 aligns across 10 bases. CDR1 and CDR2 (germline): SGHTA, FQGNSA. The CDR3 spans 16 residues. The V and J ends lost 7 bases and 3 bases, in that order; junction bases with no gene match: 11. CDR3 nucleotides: TGTGCCAGCAAAAGTCTAGCGGGGGCGTTGGAAGAGACCCAGTACTTC. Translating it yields CASKSLAGALEETQYF.